The clone carrying this TCR beta chain was observed once. Its specificity is unknown. Generated by immunoSEQ multiplex PCR, the TCRdb table keeps only in-frame clones and is missing some. The data show about 80,000 clones, roughly 90% seen once. The germline V gene has CDR1 SGHTA and CDR2 FQGTGA. The CDR3 length is 15 residues. V gave up 2 bases and J gave up 4 bases; unmatched junction bases: 2. The data stem from a study of graft-versus-host responses after intestinal transplantation. The overall study: In this cohort, recipients had multivisceral, liver-intestinal, or isolated intestinal transplants. Overall study findings and caveats: Some GvH clones appeared in ileal mucosa or blood before recipient bone marrow.

The sequenced sample was PBMCs, obtained 98 days after intestinal transplantation. The chain employs TRBV7-3 and TRBJ2-1, with 10 bases identical to TRBD2. The sequence came from a human patient who received an intestinal transplant, so some T cells may come from the graft donor. The CDR3 nucleotides are TGTGCCAGCAGCTTACTAGCGGGAGCTTACAATGAGCAGTTCTTC. Translating gives CASSLLAGAYNEQFF.